The T cell receptor (beta chain) under discussion was sequenced for a study of cytomegalovirus exposure and HLA in healthy donors. As for this clone: Its specificity is not known.

Study-wide results and limits: Several V segments, TRBV6-2 and TRBV6-3 among them, could not be told apart and were dropped. In a later analysis, common viral pathogens appeared linked to several of the most significant clusters. Later on, an analysis showed TCR association rates differing by HLA locus, with DRB1 the most and HLA-C the fewest.

There are 19 residues in the CDR3. With V trimmed by 0 bases and J by 7 bases, 15 bases remained unmatched. CDR1 is ENHRY, CDR2 SYGVKD, per germline. Both 60 Vbeta primers and 13 Jbeta primers went into the PCR. Clones were read by immunoSEQ multiplex PCR, and TCRdb kept only the in-frame ones, dropping some. This sample has more than 150,000 clones; approximately 82% occur once, and the top ten carry 1.1% to 1.5%. This sequence was found in a male donor in good health and CMV-seronegative. V and J are TRBV10-3 and TRBJ2-1; 10 bases agree with TRBD2. Material: PBMCs. Here the CDR3 reads CAISESTSGRALFGNEQFF. The CDR3 region has the DNA TGTGCCATCAGTGAGTCGACCAGCGGGAGGGCCCTCTTTGGGAATGAGCAGTTCTTC.